A single sample gave rise to the 5 T cell receptor beta chains below, sequenced in a study of cytomegalovirus exposure and HLA in healthy donors. Vbeta (60) and Jbeta (13) primers were used in the PCR. The protocol was immunoSEQ multiplex PCR, while the TCRdb copy is restricted to in-frame clones and leaves out a portion. Of around 50,000 clones listed, 80% were seen once; the top ten hold more than 6.5%. Sequenced sample: PBMCs. The receptors stem from a man aged 30 to 45 in good health and CMV-seropositive.

The rearrangement joins TRBV7-9 to TRBJ2-7; weak D call: TRBD1 (5 bases). V was shortened by 3 bases and J by 0 bases, with 9 bases between the two germline ends. Germline-derived CDR1 and CDR2 are SEHNR and FQNEAQ (reference sequence). There are 14 residues in the CDR3. The CDR3 is CASSLGRTSYEQYF. In DNA form, the CDR3 reads TGTGCCAGCAGCTTGGGGCGGACCTCCTACGAGCAGTACTTC.

This chain uses TRBV6-5 with TRBJ2-7; 7 bases map to TRBD1. Per germline, CDR1 MNHEY and CDR2 SVGAGI. V trimming: 7 bases; J trimming: 3 bases; junction bases outside the gene matches: 6. The CDR3 has 13 amino acids. This CDR3 reads CASKRDSGYEQYF. The CDR3 DNA reads as TGTGCCAGCAAGAGGGACAGCGGCTACGAGCAGTACTTC.

As for this clone: The junction shows a germline mismatch at one end, possibly a read error. The chain employs TRBV18 and TRBJ2-7; TRBD2 might be the D (5 bases). The CDR3 extends over 14 amino acids. Germline V gene lookup returns CDR1 KGHSH and CDR2 LQKENI. This CDR3 is CASSPRYGENEQYF. CDR3 coding DNA: TGTGCCAGCTCCCCACGGTACGGGGAGAACGAGCAGTACTTC.

J is TRBJ2-2 and V is TRBV7-8, with a tentative D call TRBD1 (5 bases). The germline V gene has CDR1 SGHVS and CDR2 FQNEAQ. CDR3 length: 14 residues. Deletions cut 4 bases from V and 3 bases from J, with 9 bases between. CDR3 loop: CASSSTEYTGELFF. The CDR3 nucleotides are TGTGCCAGCAGCTCGACAGAATACACCGGGGAGCTGTTTTTT.

The rearrangement uses TRBV6-1 and TRBJ1-4; tentatively, D is TRBD1 (6 bases). V lost 6 bases and J lost 8, with 16 bases in between. Germline V gene data show CDR1 as MNHNS and CDR2 as SASEGT. This CDR3 has 14 amino acids. The CDR3 coding sequence is TGTGCCAGCAGGGACAGAACCCGGGAAGAAAAACTGTTTTTT. Amino acids: CASRDRTREEKLFF.